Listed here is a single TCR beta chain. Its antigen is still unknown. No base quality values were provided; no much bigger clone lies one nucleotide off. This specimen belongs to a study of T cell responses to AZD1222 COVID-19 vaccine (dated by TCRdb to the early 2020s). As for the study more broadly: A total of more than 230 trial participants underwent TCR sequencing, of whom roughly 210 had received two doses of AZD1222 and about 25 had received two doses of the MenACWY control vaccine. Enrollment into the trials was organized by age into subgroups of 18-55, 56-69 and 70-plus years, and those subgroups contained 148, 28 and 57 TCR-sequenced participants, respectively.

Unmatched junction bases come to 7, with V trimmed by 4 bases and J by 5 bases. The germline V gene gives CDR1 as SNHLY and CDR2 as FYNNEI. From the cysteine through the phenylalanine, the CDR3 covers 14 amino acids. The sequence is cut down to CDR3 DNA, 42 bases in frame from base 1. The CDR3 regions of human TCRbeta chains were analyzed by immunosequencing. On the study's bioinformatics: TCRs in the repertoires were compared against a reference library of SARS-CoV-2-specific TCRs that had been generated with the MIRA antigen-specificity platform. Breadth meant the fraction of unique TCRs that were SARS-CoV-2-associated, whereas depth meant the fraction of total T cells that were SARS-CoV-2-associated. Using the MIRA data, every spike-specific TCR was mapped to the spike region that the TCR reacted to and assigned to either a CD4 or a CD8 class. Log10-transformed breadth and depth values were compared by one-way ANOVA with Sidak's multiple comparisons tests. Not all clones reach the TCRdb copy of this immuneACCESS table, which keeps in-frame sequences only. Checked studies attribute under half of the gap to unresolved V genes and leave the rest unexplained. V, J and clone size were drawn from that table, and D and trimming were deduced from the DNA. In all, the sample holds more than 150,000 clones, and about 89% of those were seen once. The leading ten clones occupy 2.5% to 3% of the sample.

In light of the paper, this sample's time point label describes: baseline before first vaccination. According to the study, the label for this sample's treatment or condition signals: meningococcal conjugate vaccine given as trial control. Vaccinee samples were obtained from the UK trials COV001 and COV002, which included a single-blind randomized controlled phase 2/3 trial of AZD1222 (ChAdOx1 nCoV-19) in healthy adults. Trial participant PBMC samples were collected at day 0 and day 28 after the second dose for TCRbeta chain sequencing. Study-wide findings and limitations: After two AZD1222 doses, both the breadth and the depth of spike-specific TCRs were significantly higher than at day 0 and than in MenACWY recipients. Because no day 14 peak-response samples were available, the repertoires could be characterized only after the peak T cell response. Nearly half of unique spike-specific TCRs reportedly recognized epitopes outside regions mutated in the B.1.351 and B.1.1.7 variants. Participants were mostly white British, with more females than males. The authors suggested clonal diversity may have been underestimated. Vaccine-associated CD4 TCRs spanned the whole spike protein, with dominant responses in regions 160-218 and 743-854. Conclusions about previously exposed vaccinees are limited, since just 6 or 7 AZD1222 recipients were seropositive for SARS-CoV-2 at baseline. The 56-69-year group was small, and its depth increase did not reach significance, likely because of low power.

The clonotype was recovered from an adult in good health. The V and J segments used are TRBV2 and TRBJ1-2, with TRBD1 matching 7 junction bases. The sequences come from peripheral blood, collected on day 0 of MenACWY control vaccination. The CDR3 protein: CASSGGTARYGYTF. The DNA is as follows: TGTGCCAGCAGTGGAGGGACAGCTCGATATGGCTACACCTTC.